A single sample gave rise to the 7 T cell receptor beta chains below, sequenced in a study of T-cell memory formation after mild COVID-19. Via MiXCR, TCRdb re-called the 5' RACE reads, giving one row per CDR3 protein. The sample holds some 300,000 distinct CDR3 sequences, around a fifth seen once. The sample taken for sequencing was PBMCs or a T cell subset sorted from them (not recorded which). These receptor sequences come from a young man who had mild COVID-19 (a few samples of this study predate the infection). Cell type and time point are not known.

This clonotype was counted only a few times. V is TRBV28 and J is TRBJ2-4, with a weak D call TRBD2 (6 bases). The V end lost 5 bases, the J end lost 5 bases, and 10 bases lay between the germline ends. The CDR3 is made up of 13 amino acids. The germline V gene has CDR1 MDHEN and CDR2 SYDVKM. For the CDR3, the DNA is TGTGCCAGCAGTCCCGGGGGACAAAACATTCAGTACTTC. Translation: CASSPGGQNIQYF.

This clonotype has just a few counts. The J gene is TRBJ2-1, the V gene TRBV7-9, with no clear D. The germline gives CDR1 SEHNR, CDR2 FQNEAQ (reference sequence). The V end lost 1 base, the J end lost 8 bases, and 12 bases lay between the germline ends. This CDR3 comprises 14 residues. The CDR3 reads CASSLGWFSDEQFF. CDR3 nucleotide sequence: TGTGCCAGCAGCTTAGGGTGGTTCTCAGATGAGCAGTTCTTC.

A word on this clonotype: A junction boundary mismatches the germline segment, possibly from a read error. V gene TRBV7-2 combines with J gene TRBJ2-5; D not resolved. This CDR3 spans 13 amino acids. The germline V gene encodes CDR1 SGHTA and CDR2 FQGNSA. CDR3 amino acids: CASSRRDQETQYF. In DNA form, the CDR3 reads TGTGCCAGCAGCCGACGCGACCAGGAGACCCAGTACTTC. The full variable domain, in which reference TRBV7-2 and TRBJ2-5 provide the parts outside the CDR3, is GAGVSQSPSNKVTEKGKDVELRCDPISGHTALYWYRQSLGQGLEFLIYFQGNSAPDKSGLPSDRFSAERTGGSVSTLTIQRTQQEDSAVYLCASSRRDQETQYFGPGTRLLVL.

A few counts support this clonotype. V and J are TRBV20-1 and TRBJ2-1; D is ambiguous. V shed 1 base and J shed 9 bases, with 7 bases lying between them. The CDR3 is 11 residues long. Germline CDR1 DFQATT, CDR2 SNEGSKA (reference sequence). The CDR3 coding sequence is TGCAGTGCTAGAGGGGGTCGTGAGCAGTTCTTC. This codes for CSARGGREQFF.

V is TRBV7-8 and J is TRBJ1-2, with D tentatively TRBD1 (6 bases). V gave up 5 bases and J gave up 8 bases, with 12 bases separating them. Germline loops: CDR1 SGHVS, CDR2 FQNEAQ. The CDR3 sequence is 12 residues long. The CDR3 reads CASSTGGGGYTF. CDR3 DNA: TGTGCCAGCAGCACCGGGGGGGGCGGCTACACCTTC.

The V call is TRBV12-3 or TRBV12-4, the J call TRBJ1-6; 7 bases are a match to TRBD1. This CDR3 is built from 14 residues. Trimming took 2 bases from V and 8 from J; bases not matched to a gene: 3. CDR3: CASSLQGGHSPLHF. The CDR3 DNA follows: TGTGCCAGCAGTTTACAGGGGGGCCATTCACCCCTCCACTTT.

The chain recombines TRBV5-1 with TRBJ2-7; D unclear. Trimming shortened V by 0 bases and J by 2 bases, and 15 bases separated the two germline ends. CDR1 and CDR2 (germline): SGHRS, YFSETQ. The CDR3 extends over 16 amino acids. In DNA, the CDR3 is TGCGCCAGCAGCTTGGAACGGCAGCGAAACCCCTACGAGCAGTACTTC. Translated, it gives CASSLERQRNPYEQYF.